The entry below gives a single TCR beta chain sequence along with its context. V lost 3 bases, J lost 7 bases, and 9 bases stayed unmatched. This CDR3 comprises 16 residues. Per germline, CDR1 SGHRS and CDR2 YFSETQ. MiXCR, applied by TCRdb to the RT-PCR reads, yields one record per CDR3 protein. This sample has 550,000 to 750,000 distinct CDR3 sequences, with approximately 15% found just once. The genes are TRBV5-1 and TRBJ2-2; 10 positions agree with TRBD2. The specimen sequenced was memory CD4+ T cells from blood. The sequence came from a female donor in good health, serving as a healthy control. CDR3 region: CASSWMSGGASGELFF. CDR3 coding DNA: TGCGCCAGCAGCTGGATGAGCGGGGGGGCGAGCGGGGAGCTGTTTTTT.